This is a list of T cell receptor beta chains from one sample in a study of blood T cell repertoires in COVID-19. Sequencing used immunoSEQ multiplex PCR; TCRdb keeps in-frame clones, though not all of them. Of roughly 48,000 clones listed, about four fifths were seen once; the top ten hold roughly 7.7%. The specimen was peripheral blood. The receptors stem from a man aged 40-49 years with acute or convalescent COVID-19. Both conserved end residues are part of each CDR3. The D gene is left open where the match is weak. A clone size is listed for some rows: how often the clone was seen (once, few, many), or a class if it is expanded.

V: TRBV29-1
D: .
J: TRBJ2-7
size: .
CDR3: CSVLQQGSDYEQYF
DNA: TGCAGCGTACTTCAACAGGGTTCAGACTACGAGCAGTACTTC

V: TRBV3-1/TRBV3-2
D: TRBD1
J: TRBJ1-1
size: .
CDR3: CASRSQGAHTEAFF
DNA: TGTGCCAGCAGGAGTCAGGGGGCGCACACTGAAGCTTTCTTT

V: TRBV29-1
D: .
J: TRBJ1-2
size: .
CDR3: CSVEVGRAGYTF
DNA: TGCAGCGTCGAGGTTGGCAGGGCGGGGTACACCTTC

V: TRBV4-3
D: TRBD1
J: TRBJ2-3
size: .
CDR3: CASSQLSITRDRGSDTQYF
DNA: TGCGCCAGCAGCCAGCTATCAATTACCAGGGACAGGGGCTCAGATACGCAGTATTTT

V: TRBV11-3
D: .
J: TRBJ1-1
size: .
CDR3: CASSLGGPHTEAFF
DNA: TGTGCCAGCAGCTTAGGGGGCCCTCACACTGAAGCTTTCTTT

V: TRBV6-5
D: .
J: TRBJ1-1
size: few
CDR3: CASNGGGLGSTEAFF
DNA: TGTGCCAGCAACGGGGGAGGACTCGGGTCTACTGAAGCTTTCTTT

V: TRBV28
D: .
J: TRBJ2-5
size: .
CDR3: CASSFNGRAQYF
DNA: TGTGCCAGCAGTTTCAACGGTCGCGCCCAGTACTTC

V: TRBV5-1
D: .
J: TRBJ1-1
size: .
CDR3: CASSFVVRNTEAFF
DNA: TGCGCCAGCAGCTTTGTCGTCAGGAACACTGAAGCTTTCTTT

V: TRBV29-1
D: .
J: TRBJ1-1
size: .
CDR3: CSVERHRAEAFF
DNA: TGCAGCGTTGAGAGGCACAGGGCAGAAGCTTTCTTT

V: TRBV28
D: .
J: TRBJ1-1
size: .
CDR3: CASSLNRRGEAFF
DNA: TGTGCCAGCAGTTTAAACCGTCGGGGTGAAGCTTTCTTT

V: TRBV25-1
D: .
J: TRBJ2-1
size: .
CDR3: CASSDLRRGGHNEQFF
DNA: TGTGCCAGCAGTGACCTGCGTAGGGGGGGACACAATGAGCAGTTCTTC

V: TRBV6-1
D: .
J: TRBJ2-1
size: .
CDR3: CASSDGQAVYNEQFF
DNA: TGTGCCAGCAGTGACGGCCAGGCAGTCTACAATGAGCAGTTCTTC

V: TRBV5-4
D: .
J: TRBJ2-3
size: .
CDR3: CASSNEGPGDTQYF
DNA: TGTGCCAGCAGCAACGAAGGTCCGGGGGATACGCAGTATTTT

V: TRBV28
D: TRBD1
J: TRBJ1-4
size: .
CDR3: CASSAPGQGNEKLFF
DNA: TGTGCCAGCAGTGCACCGGGACAGGGGAATGAAAAACTGTTTTTT

V: TRBV30
D: .
J: TRBJ1-5
size: .
CDR3: CAWSIGLSNQPQHF
DNA: TGTGCCTGGAGTATCGGACTTAGCAATCAGCCCCAGCATTTT

V: TRBV19
D: TRBD1
J: TRBJ1-2
size: .
CDR3: CASSEGQATGYTF
DNA: TGTGCCAGTAGTGAAGGACAGGCGACTGGCTACACCTTC

V: TRBV7-2
D: TRBD1
J: TRBJ2-2
size: few
CDR3: CASSAANRGSGELFF
DNA: TGTGCCAGCAGCGCAGCCAACAGGGGTTCCGGGGAGCTGTTTTTT

V: TRBV11-2
D: .
J: TRBJ1-1
size: few
CDR3: CASSLVGKRGLNTEAFF
DNA: TGTGCCAGCAGCTTAGTTGGGAAAAGGGGTTTGAACACTGAAGCTTTCTTT

V: TRBV9
D: .
J: TRBJ1-6
size: few
CDR3: CASSRTDQYNSPLHF
DNA: TGTGCCAGCAGTCGGACAGACCAGTATAATTCACCCCTCCACTTT

V: TRBV7-3
D: TRBD1
J: TRBJ2-3
size: .
CDR3: CASSSHRGRTDTQYF
DNA: TGTGCCAGCAGCTCCCACAGGGGGCGCACAGATACGCAGTATTTT

V: TRBV18
D: .
J: TRBJ2-7
size: .
CDR3: CASSPFIRQAANEQYF
DNA: TGTGCCAGCTCACCTTTTATTCGACAGGCGGCCAACGAGCAGTACTTC

V: TRBV28
D: .
J: TRBJ1-2
size: .
CDR3: CASSLGHSYGYTF
DNA: TGTGCCAGCAGCCTGGGGCACAGCTATGGCTACACCTTC

V: TRBV20-1
D: .
J: TRBJ2-7
size: .
CDR3: CSASWAGYEQYF
DNA: TGCAGTGCTAGTTGGGCGGGCTACGAGCAGTACTTC

V: TRBV6-2/TRBV6-3
D: .
J: TRBJ1-2
size: .
CDR3: CASSLLGALGYTF
DNA: TGTGCCAGCAGTCTCCTTGGGGCTTTGGGCTACACCTTC

V: TRBV18
D: TRBD2
J: TRBJ2-7
size: once
CDR3: CASSPPSGNSYEQYF
DNA: TGTGCCAGCTCACCACCGAGCGGGAATTCCTACGAGCAGTACTTC

V: TRBV7-2
D: .
J: TRBJ1-3
size: .
CDR3: CASSVSGDTIYF
DNA: TGTGCCAGCAGCGTTTCAGGGGATACCATATATTTT

V: TRBV10-3
D: TRBD1
J: TRBJ1-6
size: .
CDR3: CAIRETGYNSPLHF
DNA: TGTGCCATCAGAGAGACAGGGTATAATTCACCCCTCCACTTT

V: TRBV6-2/TRBV6-3
D: .
J: TRBJ1-1
size: .
CDR3: CASSSARLRQTLNTEAFF
DNA: TGTGCCAGCAGTTCTGCGAGACTAAGGCAAACCTTGAACACTGAAGCTTTCTTT

V: TRBV5-1
D: .
J: TRBJ2-3
size: .
CDR3: CASSLVGVLPDTQYF
DNA: TGCGCCAGCAGCTTGGTCGGGGTTCTACCAGATACGCAGTATTTT

V: TRBV4-2
D: TRBD1
J: TRBJ1-6
size: .
CDR3: CASSQMDRVISPLHF
DNA: TGTGCCAGCAGCCAGATGGACAGGGTAATTTCACCCCTCCACTTT

V: TRBV5-4
D: TRBD2
J: TRBJ2-5
size: .
CDR3: CASSSFTGLAGVEETQYF
DNA: TGTGCCAGCAGCTCCTTCACCGGACTAGCGGGGGTAGAAGAGACCCAGTACTTC

V: TRBV7-2
D: TRBD2
J: TRBJ2-3
size: .
CDR3: CASSYWASGGADTQYF
DNA: TGTGCCAGCAGCTACTGGGCTAGCGGGGGAGCAGATACGCAGTATTTT

V: TRBV19
D: TRBD1
J: TRBJ1-5
size: .
CDR3: CASSLQRTGGVQPQHF
DNA: TGTGCCAGTAGTTTGCAACGGACAGGGGGCGTTCAGCCCCAGCATTTT

V: TRBV24-1
D: .
J: TRBJ2-1
size: .
CDR3: CATSDASSAYNEQFF
DNA: TGTGCCACCAGTGATGCGTCCTCGGCCTACAATGAGCAGTTCTTC

V: TRBV4-1
D: .
J: TRBJ1-2
size: .
CDR3: CASSQGEGQIYGYTF
DNA: TGCGCCAGCAGCCAAGGGGAAGGACAGATCTATGGCTACACCTTC

V: TRBV6-2/TRBV6-3
D: .
J: TRBJ1-2
size: .
CDR3: CASSREGPNYGYTF
DNA: TGTGCCAGCAGTCGGGAGGGACCTAACTATGGCTACACCTTC

V: TRBV6-5
D: TRBD1
J: TRBJ2-1
size: .
CDR3: CASYRQGPLNEQFF
DNA: TGTGCCAGCTACCGACAGGGACCGTTGAATGAGCAGTTCTTC

V: TRBV6-4
D: TRBD2
J: TRBJ2-2
size: .
CDR3: CASSPSGDAGPGELFF
DNA: TGTGCCAGCAGTCCCAGCGGGGACGCTGGACCCGGGGAGCTGTTTTTT

V: TRBV11-2
D: TRBD1
J: TRBJ1-5
size: .
CDR3: CASSINAGGSNQPQHF
DNA: TGTGCCAGCAGCATCAACGCAGGGGGTAGCAATCAGCCCCAGCATTTT

V: TRBV7-8
D: .
J: TRBJ1-1
size: .
CDR3: CASSSRPGRSEAFF
DNA: TGTGCCAGCAGCTCAAGGCCAGGGCGTTCTGAAGCTTTCTTT

V: TRBV6-5
D: TRBD1
J: TRBJ1-2
size: few
CDR3: CASSYSRTGGSYGYTF
DNA: TGTGCCAGCAGTTACTCGAGGACAGGGGGGAGTTATGGCTACACCTTC

V: TRBV7-2
D: TRBD1
J: TRBJ1-5
size: few
CDR3: CASSWKGTDNQPQHF
DNA: TGTGCCAGCAGTTGGAAGGGGACAGACAATCAGCCCCAGCATTTT

V: TRBV6-1
D: TRBD1
J: TRBJ2-3
size: .
CDR3: CASSEQTGGRGTQYF
DNA: TGTGCCAGCAGTGAACAGACAGGGGGGAGGGGTACGCAGTATTTT

V: TRBV5-1
D: .
J: TRBJ2-5
size: .
CDR3: CASSPGGRAHQETQYF
DNA: TGCGCCAGCAGCCCTGGTGGCAGGGCCCACCAAGAGACCCAGTACTTC

V: TRBV5-1
D: TRBD2
J: TRBJ2-7
size: .
CDR3: CASSLNGGAISSYEQYF
DNA: TGCGCCAGCAGCTTGAACGGGGGGGCGATTAGCTCCTACGAGCAGTACTTC

V: TRBV20-1
D: .
J: TRBJ1-2
size: few
CDR3: CSASLADGDRRGYTF
DNA: TGCAGTGCTAGTCTCGCGGACGGTGACAGAAGGGGCTACACCTTC

V: TRBV11-2
D: .
J: TRBJ1-1
size: .
CDR3: CASSSSLLNTEAFF
DNA: TGTGCCAGCAGCTCCTCACTCCTGAACACTGAAGCTTTCTTT

V: TRBV19
D: .
J: TRBJ2-1
size: .
CDR3: CASSRPRGEQFF
DNA: TGTGCCAGTAGTCGACCCAGAGGTGAGCAGTTCTTC

V: TRBV5-1
D: TRBD2
J: TRBJ2-1
size: once
CDR3: CASSLGAGGPQDNEQFF
DNA: TGCGCCAGCAGCTTGGGAGCGGGGGGGCCTCAAGACAATGAGCAGTTCTTC

V: TRBV18
D: TRBD1
J: TRBJ1-2
size: .
CDR3: CASSRSVGTGANYGYTF
DNA: TGTGCCAGCTCACGTTCAGTCGGGACAGGAGCTAACTATGGCTACACCTTC

V: TRBV28
D: .
J: TRBJ2-1
size: .
CDR3: CASSLSYEQFF
DNA: TGTGCCAGCAGTTTAAGCTATGAGCAGTTCTTC

V: TRBV27
D: .
J: TRBJ2-2
size: .
CDR3: CASRTGSGELFF
DNA: TGTGCCAGCAGAACAGGGTCCGGGGAGCTGTTTTTT

V: TRBV10-3
D: TRBD1
J: TRBJ1-1
size: .
CDR3: CAIRRTGWNTEAFF
DNA: TGTGCCATCAGAAGGACAGGGTGGAACACTGAAGCTTTCTTT

V: TRBV27
D: TRBD1
J: TRBJ1-5
size: .
CDR3: CASSLSFSGGTQPQHF
DNA: TGTGCCAGCAGTCTTTCCTTCTCAGGGGGCACTCAGCCCCAGCATTTT

V: TRBV7-3
D: TRBD1
J: TRBJ2-4
size: once
CDR3: CASSPGTGLGIQYF
DNA: TGTGCCAGCAGCCCCGGGACAGGGCTCGGCATTCAGTACTTC

V: TRBV5-4
D: TRBD1
J: TRBJ1-3
size: .
CDR3: CASSLAGGPISGNTIYF
DNA: TGTGCCAGCAGCTTGGCAGGGGGCCCCATCTCTGGAAACACCATATATTTT

V: TRBV28
D: TRBD1
J: TRBJ1-2
size: .
CDR3: CASSLPGQQNYGYTF
DNA: TGTGCCAGCAGCCTACCGGGACAGCAAAACTATGGCTACACCTTC

V: TRBV18
D: .
J: TRBJ1-5
size: .
CDR3: CASSPGGDQPQHF
DNA: TGTGCCAGCTCACCGGGAGGGGATCAGCCCCAGCATTTT

V: TRBV5-1
D: TRBD1
J: TRBJ2-7
size: .
CDR3: CASRLNRGLSPYEQYF
DNA: TGCGCCAGCAGATTAAACAGGGGTCTATCTCCCTACGAGCAGTACTTC